The rows below give T cell receptor beta chains drawn from one sample of a study of cytomegalovirus exposure and HLA in healthy donors. The repertoire was sequenced with immunoSEQ multiplex PCR; TCRdb's copy has only in-frame clones and lacks some. The sample includes approximately 200,000 clones, about four fifths of them seen just once. The specimen sequenced was PBMCs. The receptor set was obtained from a woman between 25 and 40 years old in good health and CMV-seropositive. CDR3s leave out the opening cysteine and the closing phenylalanine or tryptophan. Each record gives: J gene, V gene, CDR3 protein.

>TRBJ1-5|TRBV5-4
ASSLDENQPQH
>TRBJ2-7|TRBV5-1
ASRLAGGNEQY
>TRBJ1-2|TRBV28
ASRPSTRLGYGYT
>TRBJ2-7|TRBV14
ASSLNPGSYEQY
>TRBJ2-2|TRBV4-3
ASSQFSTDTGELF
>TRBJ2-1|TRBV6-1
ASSFSGIGNEQF
>TRBJ1-4|TRBV28
ASSPPGGFRGA
>TRBJ1-4|TRBV5-6
ASSFQTNEKLF
>TRBJ2-1|TRBV27
ASSTSGSYNEQF
>TRBJ1-4|TRBV2
ASAYGEGFNEKLF
>TRBJ2-1|TRBV5-1
ASSLAASGAYNEQF
>TRBJ2-7|TRBV2
ASSSDWFGYEQY
>TRBJ2-2|TRBV4-2
ASSQDISITTGELF
>TRBJ1-5|TRBV4-3
ASSRNRGYGQPQH
>TRBJ1-2|TRBV29-1
SVTPHLYGYT
>TRBJ2-1|TRBV13
ASSSARVAGEYGEQF
>TRBJ1-4|TRBV5-1
ASSETGATNEKLF
>TRBJ1-2|TRBV18
ASSPPYQELNGYT
>TRBJ2-7|TRBV2
ASSVFRTEAYEQY
>TRBJ2-7|TRBV9
ASSGSSYEQY
>TRBJ2-3|TRBV27
ASMGEFGATQY
>TRBJ1-5|TRBV27
ASSFRGLPPQH
>TRBJ1-5|TRBV6-5
ASRRGTGDQPQH
>TRBJ2-1|TRBV11-2
ASSLSQGYEQF
>TRBJ2-4|TRBV7-9
ASTLEGTMGLAKNIQY
>TRBJ2-7|TRBV27
ASTTTGGSYEQY
>TRBJ1-1|TRBV7-2
ASSLAPGTGTTEAF
>TRBJ2-7|TRBV19
ASRPRDYEQY